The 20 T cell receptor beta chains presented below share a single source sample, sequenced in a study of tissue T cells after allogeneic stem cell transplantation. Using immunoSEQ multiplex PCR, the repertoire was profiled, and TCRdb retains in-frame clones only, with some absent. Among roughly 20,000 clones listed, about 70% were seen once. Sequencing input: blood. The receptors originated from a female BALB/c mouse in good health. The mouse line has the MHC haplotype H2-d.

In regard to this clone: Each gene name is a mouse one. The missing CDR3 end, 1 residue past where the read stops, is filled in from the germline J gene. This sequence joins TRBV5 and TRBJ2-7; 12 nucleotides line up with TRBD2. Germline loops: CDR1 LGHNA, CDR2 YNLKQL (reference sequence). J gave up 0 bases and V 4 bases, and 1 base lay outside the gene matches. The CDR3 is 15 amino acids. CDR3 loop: CASSRTGGDSYEQYF. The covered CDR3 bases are TGTGCCAGCAGCCGGACTGGGGGGGACTCCTATGAACAGTAC.

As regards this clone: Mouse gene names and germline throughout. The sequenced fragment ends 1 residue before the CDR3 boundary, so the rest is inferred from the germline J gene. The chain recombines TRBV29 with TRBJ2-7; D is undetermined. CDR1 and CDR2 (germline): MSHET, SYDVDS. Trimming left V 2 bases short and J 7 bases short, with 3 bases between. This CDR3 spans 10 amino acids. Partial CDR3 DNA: TGTGCTAGCAGTTTACCGGAACAGTAC. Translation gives CASSLPEQY. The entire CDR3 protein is CASSLPEQYF.

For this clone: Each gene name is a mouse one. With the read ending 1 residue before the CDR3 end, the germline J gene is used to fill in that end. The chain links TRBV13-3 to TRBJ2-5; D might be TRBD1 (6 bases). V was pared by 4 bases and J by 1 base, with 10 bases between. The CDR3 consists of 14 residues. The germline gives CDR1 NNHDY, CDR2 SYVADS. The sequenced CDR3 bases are TGTGCCAGCAGTCCTCAGGGGTACCAAGACACCCAGTAC. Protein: CASSPQGYQDTQY. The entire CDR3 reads CASSPQGYQDTQYF.

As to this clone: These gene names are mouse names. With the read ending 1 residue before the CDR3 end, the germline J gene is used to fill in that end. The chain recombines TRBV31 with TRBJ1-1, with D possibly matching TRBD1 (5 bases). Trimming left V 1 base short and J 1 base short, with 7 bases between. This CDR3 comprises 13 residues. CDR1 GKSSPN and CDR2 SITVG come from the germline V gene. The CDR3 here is CAWSRTGNTEVFF. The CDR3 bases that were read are TGTGCCTGGAGTCGAACAGGGAACACAGAAGTCTTC.

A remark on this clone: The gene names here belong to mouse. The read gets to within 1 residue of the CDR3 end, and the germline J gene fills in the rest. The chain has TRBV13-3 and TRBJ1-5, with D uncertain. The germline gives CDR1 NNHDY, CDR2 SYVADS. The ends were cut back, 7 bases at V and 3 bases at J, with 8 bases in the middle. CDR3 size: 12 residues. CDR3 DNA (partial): TGTGCCAGCCGGGGTGGCAACCAGGCTCCGCTT. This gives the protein CASRGGNQAPL. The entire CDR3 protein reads CASRGGNQAPLF.

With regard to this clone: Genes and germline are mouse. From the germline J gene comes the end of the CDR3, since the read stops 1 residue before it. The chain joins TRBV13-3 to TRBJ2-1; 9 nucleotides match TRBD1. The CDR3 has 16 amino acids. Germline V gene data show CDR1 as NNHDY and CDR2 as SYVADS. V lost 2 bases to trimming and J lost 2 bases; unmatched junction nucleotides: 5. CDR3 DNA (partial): TGTGCCAGCAGTGAGGGGACAGGGTGGGACTATGCTGAGCAGTTC. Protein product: CASSEGTGWDYAEQF. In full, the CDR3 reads CASSEGTGWDYAEQFF.

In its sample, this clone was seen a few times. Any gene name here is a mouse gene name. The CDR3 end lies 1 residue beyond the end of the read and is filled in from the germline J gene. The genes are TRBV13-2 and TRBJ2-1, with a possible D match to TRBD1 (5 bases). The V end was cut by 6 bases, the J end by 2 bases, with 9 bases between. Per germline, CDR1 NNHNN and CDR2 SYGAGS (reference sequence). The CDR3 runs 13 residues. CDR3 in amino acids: CASALGDYAEQFF. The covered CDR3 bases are TGTGCCAGCGCCCTAGGGGACTATGCTGAGCAGTTC.

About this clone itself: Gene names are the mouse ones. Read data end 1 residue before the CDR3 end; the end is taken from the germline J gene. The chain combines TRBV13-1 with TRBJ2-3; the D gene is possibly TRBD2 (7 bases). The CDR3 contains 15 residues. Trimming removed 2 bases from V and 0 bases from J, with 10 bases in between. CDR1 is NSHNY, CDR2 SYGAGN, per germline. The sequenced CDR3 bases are TGTGCCAGCAGTGAAGGGGGGCTTAGTGCAGAAACGCTGTAT. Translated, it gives CASSEGGLSAETLY. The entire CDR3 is CASSEGGLSAETLYF.

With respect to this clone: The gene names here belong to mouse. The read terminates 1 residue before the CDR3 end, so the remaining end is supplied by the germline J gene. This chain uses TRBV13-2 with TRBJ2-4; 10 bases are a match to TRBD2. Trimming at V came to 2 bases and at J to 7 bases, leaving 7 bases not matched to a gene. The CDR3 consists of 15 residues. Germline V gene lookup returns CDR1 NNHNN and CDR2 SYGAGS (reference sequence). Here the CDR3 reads CASGDAGTGVYTLYF. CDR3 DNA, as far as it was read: TGTGCCAGCGGTGACGCCGGGACTGGGGTGTACACCTTGTAC.

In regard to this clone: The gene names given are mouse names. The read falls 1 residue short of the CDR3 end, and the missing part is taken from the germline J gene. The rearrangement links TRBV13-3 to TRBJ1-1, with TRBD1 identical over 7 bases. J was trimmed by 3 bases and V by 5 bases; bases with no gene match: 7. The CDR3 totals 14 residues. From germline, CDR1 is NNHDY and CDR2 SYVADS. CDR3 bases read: TGTGCCAGCAGCCTGACAGGGAAGGACACAGAAGTCTTC. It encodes CASSLTGKDTEVF. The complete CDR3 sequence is CASSLTGKDTEVFF.

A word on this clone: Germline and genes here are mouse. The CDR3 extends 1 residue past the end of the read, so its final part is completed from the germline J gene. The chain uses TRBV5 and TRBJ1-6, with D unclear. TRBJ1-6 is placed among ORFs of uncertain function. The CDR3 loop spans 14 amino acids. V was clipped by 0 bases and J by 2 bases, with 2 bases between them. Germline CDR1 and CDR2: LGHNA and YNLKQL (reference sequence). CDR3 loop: CASSQDPYNSPLYF. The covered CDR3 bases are TGTGCCAGCAGCCAAGATCCCTATAATTCGCCCCTCTAC.

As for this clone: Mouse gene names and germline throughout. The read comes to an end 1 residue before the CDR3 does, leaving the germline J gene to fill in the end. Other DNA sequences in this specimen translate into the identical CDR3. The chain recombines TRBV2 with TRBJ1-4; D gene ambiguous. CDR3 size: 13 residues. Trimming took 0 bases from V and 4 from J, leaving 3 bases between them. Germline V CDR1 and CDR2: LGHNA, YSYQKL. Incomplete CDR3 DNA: TGTGCCAGCAGCCAAGATAACAACGAAAGATTATTT. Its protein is CASSQDNNERLF. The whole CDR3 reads CASSQDNNERLFF.

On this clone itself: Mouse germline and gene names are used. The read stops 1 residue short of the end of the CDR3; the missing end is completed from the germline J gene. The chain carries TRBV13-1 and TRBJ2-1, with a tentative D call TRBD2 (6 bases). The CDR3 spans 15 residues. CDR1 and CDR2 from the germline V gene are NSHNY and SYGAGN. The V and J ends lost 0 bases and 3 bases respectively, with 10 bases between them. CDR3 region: CASSDGGEGYAEQFF. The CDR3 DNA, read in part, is TGTGCCAGCAGTGATGGGGGGGAAGGCTATGCTGAGCAGTTC.

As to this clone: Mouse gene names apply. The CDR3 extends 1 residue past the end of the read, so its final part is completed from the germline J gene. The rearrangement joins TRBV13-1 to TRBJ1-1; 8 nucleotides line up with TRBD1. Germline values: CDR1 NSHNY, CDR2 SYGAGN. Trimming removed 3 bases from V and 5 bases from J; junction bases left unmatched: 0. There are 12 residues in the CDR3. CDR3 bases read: TGTGCCAGCAGTGGGACAGGGACAGAAGTCTTC. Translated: CASSGTGTEVF. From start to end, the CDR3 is CASSGTGTEVFF.

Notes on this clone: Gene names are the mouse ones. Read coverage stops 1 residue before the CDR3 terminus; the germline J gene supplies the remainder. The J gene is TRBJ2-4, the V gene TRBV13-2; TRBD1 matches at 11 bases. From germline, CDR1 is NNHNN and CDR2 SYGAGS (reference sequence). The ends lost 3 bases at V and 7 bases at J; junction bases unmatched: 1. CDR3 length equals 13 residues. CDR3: CASGGDRGYTLYF. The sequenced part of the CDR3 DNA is TGTGCCAGCGGTGGGGACAGGGGGTACACCTTGTAC.

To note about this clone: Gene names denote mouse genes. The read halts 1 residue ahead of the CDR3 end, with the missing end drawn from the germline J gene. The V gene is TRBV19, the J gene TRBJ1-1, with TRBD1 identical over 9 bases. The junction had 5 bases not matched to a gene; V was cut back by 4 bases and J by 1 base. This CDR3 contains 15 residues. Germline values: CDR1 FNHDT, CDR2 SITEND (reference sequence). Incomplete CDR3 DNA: TGTGCCAGCAGTTACAGGGGGCGCGGGAACACAGAAGTCTTC. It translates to CASSYRGRGNTEVF. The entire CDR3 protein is CASSYRGRGNTEVFF.

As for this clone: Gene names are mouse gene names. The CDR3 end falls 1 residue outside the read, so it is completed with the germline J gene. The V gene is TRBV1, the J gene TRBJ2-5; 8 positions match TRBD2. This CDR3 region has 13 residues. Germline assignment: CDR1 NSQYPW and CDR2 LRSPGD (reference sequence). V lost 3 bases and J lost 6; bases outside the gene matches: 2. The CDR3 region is CTCSAWGVDTQYF. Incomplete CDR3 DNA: TGCACCTGCAGTGCCTGGGGGGTGGACACCCAGTAC.

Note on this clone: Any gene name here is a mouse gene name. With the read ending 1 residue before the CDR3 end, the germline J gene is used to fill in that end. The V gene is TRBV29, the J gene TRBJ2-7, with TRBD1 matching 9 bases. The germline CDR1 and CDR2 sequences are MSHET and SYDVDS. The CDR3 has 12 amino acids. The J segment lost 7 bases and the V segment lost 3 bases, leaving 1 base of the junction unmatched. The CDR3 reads CASSLTGGEQYF. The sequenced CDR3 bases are TGTGCTAGCAGTTTGACAGGGGGAGAACAGTAC.

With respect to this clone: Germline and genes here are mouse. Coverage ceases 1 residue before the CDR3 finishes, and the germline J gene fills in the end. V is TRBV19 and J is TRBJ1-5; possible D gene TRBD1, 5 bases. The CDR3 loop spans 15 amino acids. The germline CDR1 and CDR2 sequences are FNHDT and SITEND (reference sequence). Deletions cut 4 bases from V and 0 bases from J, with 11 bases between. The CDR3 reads CASSPRTNNNQAPLF. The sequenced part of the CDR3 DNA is TGTGCCAGCAGTCCCCGGACAAATAACAACCAGGCTCCGCTT.

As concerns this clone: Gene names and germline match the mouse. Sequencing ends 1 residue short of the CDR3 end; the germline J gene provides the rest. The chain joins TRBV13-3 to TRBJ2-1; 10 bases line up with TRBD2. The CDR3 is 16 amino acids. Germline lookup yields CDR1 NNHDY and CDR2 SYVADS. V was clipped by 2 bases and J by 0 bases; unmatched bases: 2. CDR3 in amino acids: CASSEGTGDNYAEQFF. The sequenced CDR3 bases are TGTGCCAGCAGTGAAGGGACTGGGGATAACTATGCTGAGCAGTTC.